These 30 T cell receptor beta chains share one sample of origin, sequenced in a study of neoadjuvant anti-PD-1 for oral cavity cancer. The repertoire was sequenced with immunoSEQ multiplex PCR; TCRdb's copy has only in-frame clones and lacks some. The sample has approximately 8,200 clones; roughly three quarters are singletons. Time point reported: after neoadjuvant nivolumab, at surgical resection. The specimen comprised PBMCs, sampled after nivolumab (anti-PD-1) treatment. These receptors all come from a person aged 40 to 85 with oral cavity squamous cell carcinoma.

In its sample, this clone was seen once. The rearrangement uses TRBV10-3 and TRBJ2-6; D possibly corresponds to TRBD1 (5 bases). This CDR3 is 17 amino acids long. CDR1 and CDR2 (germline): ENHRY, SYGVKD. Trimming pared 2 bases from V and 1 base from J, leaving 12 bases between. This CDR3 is CAISERTGASGANVLTF. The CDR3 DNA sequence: TGTGCCATCAGTGAGCGTACAGGAGCGTCTGGGGCCAACGTCCTGACTTTC.

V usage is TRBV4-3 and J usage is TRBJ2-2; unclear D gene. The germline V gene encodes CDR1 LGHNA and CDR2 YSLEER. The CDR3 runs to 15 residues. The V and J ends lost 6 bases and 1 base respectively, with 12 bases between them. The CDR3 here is CASRTQPGNTGELFF. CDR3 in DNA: TGCGCCAGCAGGACTCAACCGGGGAACACCGGGGAGCTGTTTTTT.

CDR3 sequence (DNA): TGTGCCAGCAGCCCTCAGGGGGTTTATGATTCACCCCTCCACTTT. Protein sequence: CASSPQGVYDSPLHF. The chain uses TRBV28 and TRBJ1-6, with 7 nucleotides matching TRBD1. J lost 8 bases, V lost 6 bases, and 10 bases had no gene match. The CDR3 has 15 residues. Germline V gives CDR1 MDHEN, CDR2 SYDVKM.

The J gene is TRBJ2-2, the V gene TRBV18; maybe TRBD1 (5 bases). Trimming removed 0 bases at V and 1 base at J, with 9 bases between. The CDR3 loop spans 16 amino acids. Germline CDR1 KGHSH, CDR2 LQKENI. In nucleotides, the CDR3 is TGTGCCAGCTCACCACCAGCGACAGAGAACACCGGGGAGCTGTTTTTT. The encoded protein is CASSPPATENTGELFF.

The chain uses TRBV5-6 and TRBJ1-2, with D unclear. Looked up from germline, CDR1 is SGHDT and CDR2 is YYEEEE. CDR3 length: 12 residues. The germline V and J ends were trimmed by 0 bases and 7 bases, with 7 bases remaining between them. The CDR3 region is CASSLVRSGYTF. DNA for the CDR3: TGTGCCAGCAGCTTGGTTAGAAGTGGCTACACCTTC.

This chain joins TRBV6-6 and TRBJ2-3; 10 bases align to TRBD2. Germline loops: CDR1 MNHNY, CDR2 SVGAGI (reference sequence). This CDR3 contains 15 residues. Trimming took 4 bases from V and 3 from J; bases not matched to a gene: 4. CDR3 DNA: TGTGCCAGCAGTTCTAGCGGGGGTCGAACAGATACGCAGTATTTT. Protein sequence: CASSSSGGRTDTQYF.

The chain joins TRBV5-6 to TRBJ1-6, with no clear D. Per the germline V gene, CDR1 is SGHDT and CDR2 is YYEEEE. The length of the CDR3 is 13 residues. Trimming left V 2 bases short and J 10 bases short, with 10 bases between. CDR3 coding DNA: TGTGCCAGCAGCTTAAGCGGGGTATCACCCCTCCACTTT. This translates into CASSLSGVSPLHF. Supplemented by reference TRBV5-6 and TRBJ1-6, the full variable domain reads DAGVTQSPTHLIKTRGQQVTLRCSPKSGHDTVSWYQQALGQGPQFIFQYYEEEERQRGNFPDRFSGHQFPNYSSELNVNALLLGDSALYLCASSLSGVSPLHFGNGTRLTVT.

The CDR3 reads CASSLRTGTTGELFF. Here the CDR3 DNA reads TGTGCCAGCAGTTTAAGGACAGGGACCACCGGGGAGCTGTTTTTT. The gene calls are TRBV27 and TRBJ2-2, with TRBD1 matching over 8 bases. The V gene's germline CDR1 is MNHEY and CDR2 SMNVEV (reference sequence). The CDR3 totals 15 residues. The J segment lost 4 bases and the V segment lost 2 bases, leaving 3 bases of the junction unmatched.

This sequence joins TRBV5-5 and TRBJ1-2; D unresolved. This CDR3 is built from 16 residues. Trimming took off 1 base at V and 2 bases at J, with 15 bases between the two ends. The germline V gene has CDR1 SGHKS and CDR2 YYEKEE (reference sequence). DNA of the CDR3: TGTGCCAGCAGCTTGAGGGCAAGGCCCAAAAACTATGGCTACACCTTC. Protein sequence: CASSLRARPKNYGYTF.

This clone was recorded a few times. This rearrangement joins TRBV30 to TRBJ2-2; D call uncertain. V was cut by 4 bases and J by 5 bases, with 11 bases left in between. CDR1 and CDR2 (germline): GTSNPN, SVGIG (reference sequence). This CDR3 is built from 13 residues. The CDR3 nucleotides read TGTGCCTGGACCGAACCTAATACCGGGGAGCTGTTTTTT. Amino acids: CAWTEPNTGELFF.

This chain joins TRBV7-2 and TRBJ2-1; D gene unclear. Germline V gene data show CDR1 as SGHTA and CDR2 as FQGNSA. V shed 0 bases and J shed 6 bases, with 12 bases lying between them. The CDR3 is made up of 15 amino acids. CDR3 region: CASSLATASGNEQFF. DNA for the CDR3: TGTGCCAGCAGCTTAGCCACAGCATCGGGCAATGAGCAGTTCTTC. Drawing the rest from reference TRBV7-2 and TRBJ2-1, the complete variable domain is GAGVSQSPSNKVTEKGKDVELRCDPISGHTALYWYRQSLGQGLEFLIYFQGNSAPDKSGLPSDRFSAERTGGSVSTLTIQRTQQEDSAVYLCASSLATASGNEQFFGPGTRLTVL.

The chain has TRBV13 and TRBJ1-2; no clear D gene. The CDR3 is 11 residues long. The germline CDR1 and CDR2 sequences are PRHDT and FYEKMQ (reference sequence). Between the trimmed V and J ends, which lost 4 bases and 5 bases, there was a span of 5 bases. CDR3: CASSYSYGYTF. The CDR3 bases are TGTGCCAGCAGCTACTCTTATGGCTACACCTTC. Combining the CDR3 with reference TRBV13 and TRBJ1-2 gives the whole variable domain AAGVIQSPRHLIKEKRETATLKCYPIPRHDTVYWYQQGPGQDPQFLISFYEKMQSDKGSIPDRFSAQQFSDYHSELNMSSLELGDSALYFCASSYSYGYTFGSGTRLTVV.

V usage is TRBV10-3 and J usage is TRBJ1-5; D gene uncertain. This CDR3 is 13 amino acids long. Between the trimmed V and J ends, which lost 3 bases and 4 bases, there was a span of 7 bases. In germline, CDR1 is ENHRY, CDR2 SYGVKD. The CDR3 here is CAISDRGNQPQHF. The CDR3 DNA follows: TGTGCCATCAGTGACCGGGGAAATCAGCCCCAGCATTTT.

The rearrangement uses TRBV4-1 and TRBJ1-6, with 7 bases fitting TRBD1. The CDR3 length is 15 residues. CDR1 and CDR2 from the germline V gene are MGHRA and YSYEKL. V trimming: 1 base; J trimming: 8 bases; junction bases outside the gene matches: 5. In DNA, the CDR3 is TGCGCCAGCAGCCAAGTGGGGGACAGAGATTCACCCCTCCACTTT. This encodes CASSQVGDRDSPLHF.

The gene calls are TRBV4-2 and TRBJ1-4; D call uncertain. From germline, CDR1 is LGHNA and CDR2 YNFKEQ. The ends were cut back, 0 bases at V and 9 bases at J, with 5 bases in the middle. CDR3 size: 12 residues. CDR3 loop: CASSQEAKKLFF. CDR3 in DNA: TGTGCCAGCAGCCAAGAAGCGAAAAAACTGTTTTTT.

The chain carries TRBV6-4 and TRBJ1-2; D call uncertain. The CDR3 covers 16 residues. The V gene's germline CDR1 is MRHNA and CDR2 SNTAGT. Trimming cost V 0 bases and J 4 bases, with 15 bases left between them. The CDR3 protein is CASSDSNEIGVYGYTF. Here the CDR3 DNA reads TGTGCCAGCAGTGACTCGAATGAGATCGGGGTCTATGGCTACACCTTC.

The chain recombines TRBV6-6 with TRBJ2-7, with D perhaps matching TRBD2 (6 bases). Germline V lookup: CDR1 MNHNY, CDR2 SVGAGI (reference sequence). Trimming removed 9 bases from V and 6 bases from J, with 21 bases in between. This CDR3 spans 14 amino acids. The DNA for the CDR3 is TGTGCCAGTCTGCCATCCCGGGTGGGAGGCGAGCAGTACTTC. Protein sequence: CASLPSRVGGEQYF.

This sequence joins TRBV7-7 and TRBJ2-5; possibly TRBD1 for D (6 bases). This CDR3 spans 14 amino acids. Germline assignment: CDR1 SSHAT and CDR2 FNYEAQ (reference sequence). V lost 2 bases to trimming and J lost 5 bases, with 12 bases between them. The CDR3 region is CASSLLGRGETQYF. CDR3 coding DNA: TGTGCCAGCAGCTTACTAGGCAGGGGCGAGACCCAGTACTTC. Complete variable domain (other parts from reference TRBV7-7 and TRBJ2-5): GAGVSQSPRYKVTKRGQDVTLRCDPISSHATLYWYQQALGQGPEFLTYFNYEAQPDKSGLPSDRFSAERPEGSISTLTIQRTEQRDSAMYRCASSLLGRGETQYFGPGTRLLVL.

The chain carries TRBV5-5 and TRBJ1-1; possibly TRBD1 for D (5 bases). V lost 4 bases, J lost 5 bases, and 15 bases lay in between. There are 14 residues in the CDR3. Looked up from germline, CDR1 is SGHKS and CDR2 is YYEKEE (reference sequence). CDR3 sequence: CASSMPGRGTEAFF. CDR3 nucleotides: TGTGCCAGCAGCATGCCAGGCCGGGGGACTGAAGCTTTCTTT. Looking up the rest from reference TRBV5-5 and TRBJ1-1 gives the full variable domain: DAGVTQSPTHLIKTRGQQVTLRCSPISGHKSVSWYQQVLGQGPQFIFQYYEKEERGRGNFPDRFSARQFPNYSSELNVNALLLGDSALYLCASSMPGRGTEAFFGQGTRLTVV.

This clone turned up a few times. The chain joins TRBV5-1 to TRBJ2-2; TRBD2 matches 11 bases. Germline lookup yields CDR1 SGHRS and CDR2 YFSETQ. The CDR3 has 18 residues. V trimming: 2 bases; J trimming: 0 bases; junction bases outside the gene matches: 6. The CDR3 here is CASSFRASGGTNTGELFF. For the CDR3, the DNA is TGCGCCAGCAGCTTCCGGGCTAGCGGGGGGACGAACACCGGGGAGCTGTTTTTT.

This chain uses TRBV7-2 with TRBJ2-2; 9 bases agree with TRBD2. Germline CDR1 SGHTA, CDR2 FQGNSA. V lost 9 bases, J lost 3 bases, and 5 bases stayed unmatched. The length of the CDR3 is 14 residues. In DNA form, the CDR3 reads TGTGCCAGTAAGCGGGGGGCTTACACCGGGGAGCTGTTTTTT. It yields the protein CASKRGAYTGELFF.

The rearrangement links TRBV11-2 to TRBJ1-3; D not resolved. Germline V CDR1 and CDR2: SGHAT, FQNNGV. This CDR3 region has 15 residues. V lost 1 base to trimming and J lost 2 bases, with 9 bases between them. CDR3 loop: CASSLGGTPGNTIYF. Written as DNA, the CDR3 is TGTGCCAGCAGCTTAGGTGGAACGCCTGGAAACACCATATATTTT.

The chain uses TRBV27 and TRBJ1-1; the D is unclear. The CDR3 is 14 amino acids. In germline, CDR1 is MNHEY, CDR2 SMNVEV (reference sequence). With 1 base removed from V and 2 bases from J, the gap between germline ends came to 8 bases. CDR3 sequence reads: CASSLWAGNTEAFF. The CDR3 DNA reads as TGTGCCAGCAGTTTATGGGCAGGTAACACTGAAGCTTTCTTT.

Here the CDR3 DNA reads TGTGCCAGCAGACACTGGACTAGCGGGGGGAACGAGCAGTTCTTC. This translates into CASRHWTSGGNEQFF. The gene calls are TRBV5-4 and TRBJ2-1, with TRBD2 matching over 14 bases. J gave up 10 bases and V 5 bases, and 8 bases lay outside the gene matches. Germline CDR1 is SGHNT and CDR2 is YYREEE (reference sequence). CDR3 length: 15 amino acids.

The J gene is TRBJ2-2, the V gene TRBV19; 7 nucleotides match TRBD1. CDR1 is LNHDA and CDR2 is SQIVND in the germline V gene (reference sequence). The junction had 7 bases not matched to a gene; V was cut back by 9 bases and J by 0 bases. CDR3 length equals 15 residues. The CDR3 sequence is CASMTGTANTGELFF. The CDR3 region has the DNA TGTGCCAGCATGACCGGGACAGCGAACACCGGGGAGCTGTTTTTT.

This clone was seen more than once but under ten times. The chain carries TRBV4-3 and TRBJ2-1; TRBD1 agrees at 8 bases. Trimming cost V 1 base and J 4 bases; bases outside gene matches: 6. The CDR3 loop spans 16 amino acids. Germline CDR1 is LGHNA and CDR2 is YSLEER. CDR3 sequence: CASSQGDRGYYNEQFF. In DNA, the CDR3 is TGCGCCAGCAGCCAAGGTGACAGGGGCTATTACAATGAGCAGTTCTTC.

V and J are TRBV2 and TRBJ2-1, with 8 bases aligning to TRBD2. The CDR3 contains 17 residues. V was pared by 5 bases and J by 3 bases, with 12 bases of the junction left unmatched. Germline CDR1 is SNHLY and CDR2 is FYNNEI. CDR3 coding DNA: TGTGCCAGCAGTAGCCTCTCGGAGCGGGGGTACTACAATGAGCAGTTCTTC. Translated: CASSSLSERGYYNEQFF.

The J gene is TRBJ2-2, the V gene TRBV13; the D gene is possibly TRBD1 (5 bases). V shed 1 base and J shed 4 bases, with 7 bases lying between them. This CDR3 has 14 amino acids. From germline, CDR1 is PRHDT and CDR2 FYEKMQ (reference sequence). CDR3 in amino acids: CASSLDQGTGELFF. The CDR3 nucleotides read TGTGCCAGCAGCTTAGATCAGGGCACCGGGGAGCTGTTTTTT.

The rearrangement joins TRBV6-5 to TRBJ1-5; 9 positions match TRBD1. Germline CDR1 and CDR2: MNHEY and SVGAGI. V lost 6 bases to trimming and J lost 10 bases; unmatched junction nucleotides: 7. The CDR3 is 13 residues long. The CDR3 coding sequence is TGTGCCAGCAGAGCAGGACAGGGGCAACCCCAGCATTTT. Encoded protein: CASRAGQGQPQHF.

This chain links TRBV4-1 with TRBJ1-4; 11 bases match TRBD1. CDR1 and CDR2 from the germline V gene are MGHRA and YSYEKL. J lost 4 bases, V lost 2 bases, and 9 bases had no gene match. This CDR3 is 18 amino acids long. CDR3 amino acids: CASSQKDRGRPDNEKLFF. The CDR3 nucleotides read TGCGCCAGCAGCCAAAAGGACAGGGGGCGCCCCGATAATGAAAAACTGTTTTTT.